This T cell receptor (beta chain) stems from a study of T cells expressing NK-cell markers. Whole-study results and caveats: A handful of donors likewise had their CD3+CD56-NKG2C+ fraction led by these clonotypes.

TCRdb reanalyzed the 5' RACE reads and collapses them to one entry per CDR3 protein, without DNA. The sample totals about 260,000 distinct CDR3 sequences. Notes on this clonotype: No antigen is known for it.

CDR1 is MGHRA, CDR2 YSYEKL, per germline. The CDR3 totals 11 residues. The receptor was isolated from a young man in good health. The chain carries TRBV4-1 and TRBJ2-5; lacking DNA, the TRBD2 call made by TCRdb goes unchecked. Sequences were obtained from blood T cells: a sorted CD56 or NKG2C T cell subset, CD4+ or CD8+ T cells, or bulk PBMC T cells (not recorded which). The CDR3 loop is CASSQASHQYF.